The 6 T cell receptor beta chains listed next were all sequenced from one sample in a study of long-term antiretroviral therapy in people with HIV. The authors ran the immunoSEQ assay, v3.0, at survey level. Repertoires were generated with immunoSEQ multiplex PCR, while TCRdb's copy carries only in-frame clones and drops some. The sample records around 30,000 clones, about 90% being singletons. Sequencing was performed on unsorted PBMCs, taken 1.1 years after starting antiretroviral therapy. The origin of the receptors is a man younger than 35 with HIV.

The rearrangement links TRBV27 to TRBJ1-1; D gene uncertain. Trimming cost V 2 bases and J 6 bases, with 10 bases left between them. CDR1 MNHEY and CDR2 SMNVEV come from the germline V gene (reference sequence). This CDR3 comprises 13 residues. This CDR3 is CASSLGKAAEAFF. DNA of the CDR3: TGTGCCAGCAGTTTAGGCAAGGCCGCTGAAGCTTTCTTT.

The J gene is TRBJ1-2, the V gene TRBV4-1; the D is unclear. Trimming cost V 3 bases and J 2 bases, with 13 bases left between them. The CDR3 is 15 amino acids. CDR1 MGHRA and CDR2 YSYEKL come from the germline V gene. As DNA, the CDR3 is TGCGCCAGCAGCCATCCCGGACTTGTAAACTATGGCTACACCTTC. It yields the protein CASSHPGLVNYGYTF.

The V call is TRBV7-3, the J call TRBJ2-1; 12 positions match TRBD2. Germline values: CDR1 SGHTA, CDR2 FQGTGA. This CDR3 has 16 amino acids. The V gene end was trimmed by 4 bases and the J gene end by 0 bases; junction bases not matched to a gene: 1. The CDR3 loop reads CASSSSGGASYNEQFF. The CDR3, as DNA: TGTGCCAGCAGCTCTAGCGGGGGGGCCTCCTACAATGAGCAGTTCTTC.

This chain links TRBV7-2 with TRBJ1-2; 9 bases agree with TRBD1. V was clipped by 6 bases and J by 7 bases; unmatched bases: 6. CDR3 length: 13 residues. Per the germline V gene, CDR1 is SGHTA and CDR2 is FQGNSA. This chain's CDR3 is CASSSGTGFGYTF. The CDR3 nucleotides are TGTGCCAGCAGTTCCGGGACAGGGTTTGGCTACACCTTC.

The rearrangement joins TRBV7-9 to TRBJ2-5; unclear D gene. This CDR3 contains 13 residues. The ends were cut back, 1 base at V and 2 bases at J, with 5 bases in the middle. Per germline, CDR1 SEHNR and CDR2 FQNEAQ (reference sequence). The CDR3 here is CASSLGRQETQYF. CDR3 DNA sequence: TGTGCCAGCAGCTTAGGCAGGCAAGAGACCCAGTACTTC.

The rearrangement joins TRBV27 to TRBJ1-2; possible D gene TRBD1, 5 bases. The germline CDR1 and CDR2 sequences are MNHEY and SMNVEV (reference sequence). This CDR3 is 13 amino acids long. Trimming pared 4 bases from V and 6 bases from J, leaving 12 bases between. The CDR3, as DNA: TGTGCCAGCAGTTCATCGGGGCGGGATGGCTACACCTTC. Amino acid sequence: CASSSSGRDGYTF.